Below, 10 T cell receptor beta chains from the same sample are listed, as sequenced in a study of cytomegalovirus exposure and HLA in healthy donors. Some clones are missing from TCRdb's copy, which holds only in-frame ones; the method was immunoSEQ multiplex PCR. The sample shows about 180,000 clones, 86% of them seen only once. What was sequenced was PBMCs. These receptors were collected from a man between 18 and 35 years old in good health and CMV-seropositive.

The chain has TRBV5-1 and TRBJ2-5, with D unclear. The CDR3 loop spans 15 amino acids. The V end lost 0 bases, the J end lost 4 bases, and 13 bases lay between the germline ends. Germline assignment: CDR1 SGHRS and CDR2 YFSETQ. The CDR3 protein is CASSLAAGLGETQYF. The CDR3 DNA reads TGCGCCAGCAGCTTGGCGGCAGGCCTCGGAGAGACCCAGTACTTC. The entire variable domain, with the rest obtained from reference TRBV5-1 and TRBJ2-5, is as follows: KAGVTQTPRYLIKTRGQQVTLSCSPISGHRSVSWYQQTPGQGLQFLFEYFSETQRNKGNFPGRFSGRQFSNSRSEMNVSTLELGDSALYLCASSLAAGLGETQYFGPGTRLLVL.

CDR3 coding DNA: TGCGCCAGCAGCCAATTTCAGGGACTCGAGCAGTACTTC. Amino acid sequence: CASSQFQGLEQYF. The chain employs TRBV4-1 and TRBJ2-7; tentatively, D is TRBD2 (6 bases). Between the trimmed V and J ends, which lost 2 bases and 6 bases, there was a span of 11 bases. Germline-derived CDR1 and CDR2 are MGHRA and YSYEKL. CDR3 length: 13 residues.

The rearrangement joins TRBV11-2 to TRBJ1-2; 7 bases align to TRBD1. Trimming cost V 2 bases and J 4 bases; bases outside gene matches: 13. CDR3 size: 17 residues. Germline CDR1 and CDR2: SGHAT and FQNNGV. This chain's CDR3 is CASSLHRGKGLVYGYTF. The CDR3 DNA follows: TGTGCCAGCAGCTTACACAGGGGTAAGGGTCTGGTCTATGGCTACACCTTC.

This chain uses TRBV30 with TRBJ1-4; D gene ambiguous. V lost 0 bases, J lost 8 bases, and 10 bases lay in between. CDR3 length equals 13 residues. Looked up from germline, CDR1 is GTSNPN and CDR2 is SVGIG (reference sequence). The CDR3 spells CAWSVGGGEKLFF. The CDR3 nucleotides are TGTGCCTGGAGTGTAGGCGGAGGGGAAAAACTGTTTTTT.

This chain links TRBV2 with TRBJ1-1; unclear D gene. Trimming cost V 7 bases and J 11 bases, with 11 bases left between them. This CDR3 comprises 10 residues. CDR1 and CDR2 from the germline V gene are SNHLY and FYNNEI. This chain's CDR3 is CASMGVRAFF. CDR3 DNA: TGTGCCAGCATGGGAGTTCGGGCTTTCTTT.

This chain links TRBV30 with TRBJ1-3; D gene ambiguous. The V and J ends lost 4 bases and 0 bases respectively, with 10 bases between them. CDR1 is GTSNPN and CDR2 is SVGIG in the germline V gene (reference sequence). The length of the CDR3 is 14 residues. CDR3 nucleotides: TGTGCCTGGACCCTAGGAATCTCTGGAAACACCATATATTTT. It is translated as CAWTLGISGNTIYF.

CDR3 loop: CASSPLGGSGNTIYF. The CDR3 DNA follows: TGTGCCAGCAGCCCCCTCGGAGGGAGTGGAAACACCATATATTTT. This sequence joins TRBV5-5 and TRBJ1-3; no firm D call. The V gene's germline CDR1 is SGHKS and CDR2 YYEKEE (reference sequence). The V end was cut by 4 bases, the J end by 3 bases, with 14 bases between. The CDR3 extends over 15 amino acids. The full variable domain, rest sourced from reference TRBV5-5 and TRBJ1-3, is DAGVTQSPTHLIKTRGQQVTLRCSPISGHKSVSWYQQVLGQGPQFIFQYYEKEERGRGNFPDRFSARQFPNYSSELNVNALLLGDSALYLCASSPLGGSGNTIYFGEGSWLTVV.

The chain is built from TRBV11-2 and TRBJ2-7; TRBD1 matches at 9 bases. The germline V gene has CDR1 SGHAT and CDR2 FQNNGV. V trimming: 4 bases; J trimming: 1 base; junction bases outside the gene matches: 5. The CDR3 totals 15 residues. The CDR3 loop reads CASSSAGQGSYEQYF. CDR3 nucleotides: TGTGCCAGCAGCTCCGCGGGACAGGGATCCTACGAGCAGTACTTC.

This chain joins TRBV5-1 and TRBJ1-4; the D gene is possibly TRBD1 (5 bases). The germline CDR1 and CDR2 sequences are SGHRS and YFSETQ. The CDR3 covers 14 residues. V was pared by 3 bases and J by 8 bases, with 14 bases between. The DNA for the CDR3 is TGCGCCAGCAGCTCCGGTGGGGCAGAAGAAAAACTGTTTTTT. This codes for CASSSGGAEEKLFF.

This chain links TRBV6-1 with TRBJ1-1; the D gene is possibly TRBD1 (5 bases). The V gene lost 1 base and the J gene lost 9 bases, with 12 bases spanning the gap. The germline V gene encodes CDR1 MNHNS and CDR2 SASEGT. The CDR3 extends over 13 amino acids. In DNA form, the CDR3 reads TGTGCCAGCAGTGAAGACGGGGGAAGGAAAGCTTTCTTT. It specifies CASSEDGGRKAFF.